These T cell receptor beta chains were read from a single sample in a study of OX40 agonist ivuxolimab in advanced cancers. Some clones are missing from TCRdb's copy, which holds only in-frame ones; the method was immunoSEQ multiplex PCR. The repertoire holds about 70,000 clones, around 90% seen once, with less than 3% in the top ten. The specimen comprised CD4+ or CD8+ T cells sorted from blood, sampled in a trial of the OX40 agonist ivuxolimab. The receptors come from an adult with an advanced solid tumor such as melanoma, head and neck, liver or kidney cancer. The CDR3 runs from the conserved cysteine through the conserved F or W. A D gene is named only where the DNA matches it firmly. The size of a clone is reported for some rows only, either as once, few or many, or as a class for expanded clones.

.	TRBV27	TRBJ1-1	.	CASSLGWGSTEAFF	TGTGCCAGCAGTTTAGGCTGGGGCAGTACTGAAGCTTTCTTT
TRBD1	TRBV2	TRBJ1-4	.	CASSRTGLNEKLFF	TGTGCCAGCAGTAGGACAGGGCTAAATGAAAAACTGTTTTTT
.	TRBV5-4	TRBJ2-1	.	CASSRDPLNEQFF	TGTGCCAGCAGCCGGGACCCCCTCAATGAGCAGTTCTTC
TRBD1	TRBV9	TRBJ2-1	few	CASSEGQPAYNEQFF	TGTGCCAGCAGCGAGGGACAGCCCGCCTACAATGAGCAGTTCTTC
.	TRBV19	TRBJ2-6	.	CASSIGAYSGANVLTF	TGTGCCAGTAGTATAGGTGCCTACTCTGGGGCCAACGTCCTGACTTTC
TRBD2	TRBV7-9	TRBJ2-1	.	CASSRPIGIAGPYNEQFF	TGTGCCAGCAGCCGACCAATAGGTATAGCGGGGCCGTACAATGAGCAGTTCTTC
.	TRBV5-4	TRBJ2-2	.	CASSLASVSPGELFF	TGTGCCAGCAGCTTGGCTTCCGTGTCTCCCGGGGAGCTGTTTTTT
.	TRBV5-1	TRBJ1-2	.	CASSLAAYAYGYTF	TGCGCCAGCAGCTTGGCGGCTTATGCTTATGGCTACACCTTC
TRBD2	TRBV4-3	TRBJ2-2	.	CASSLDGGGGTGELFF	TGCGCCAGCAGCCTAGACGGGGGGGGTGGCACCGGGGAGCTGTTTTTT
.	TRBV19	TRBJ2-7	.	CASSPDSKVYEQYF	TGTGCCAGTAGTCCGGACAGCAAAGTCTACGAGCAGTACTTC
TRBD1	TRBV6-1	TRBJ1-2	.	CASRAGTGTYGYTF	TGTGCCAGCAGGGCCGGGACAGGAACCTATGGCTACACCTTC
.	TRBV4-3	TRBJ2-4	.	CASSQDFRAGIQYF	TGCGCCAGCAGCCAAGATTTCCGAGCGGGCATTCAGTACTTC
TRBD1	TRBV7-7	TRBJ2-7	.	CASSLVGQGTVIYEQYF	TGTGCCAGCAGCTTAGTGGGACAGGGGACCGTTATCTACGAGCAGTACTTC
.	TRBV2	TRBJ1-6	.	CASSVGGYNSPLHF	TGTGCCAGCAGTGTAGGGGGATATAATTCACCCCTCCACTTT
.	TRBV7-9	TRBJ1-5	.	CASSSTGPDQPQHF	TGTGCCAGCAGTTCGACAGGACCTGATCAGCCCCAGCATTTT
.	TRBV18	TRBJ2-6	.	CASSLRGERANVLTF	TGTGCCAGCTCTCTCAGGGGGGAAAGGGCCAACGTCCTGACTTTC
TRBD2	TRBV11-2	TRBJ2-7	.	CASSPSQQIAGSYEQYF	TGTGCCAGCAGCCCCTCCCAACAGATAGCGGGAAGCTACGAGCAGTACTTC
.	TRBV28	TRBJ2-1	.	CASSPRVPYEQFF	TGTGCCAGCAGTCCCAGGGTCCCGTATGAGCAGTTCTTC
TRBD1	TRBV5-1	TRBJ2-5	.	CASSLGTGQETQYF	TGCGCCAGCAGCTTGGGGACAGGTCAAGAGACCCAGTACTTC
.	TRBV5-1	TRBJ1-1	once	CASSLSPIGMNTEAFF	TGCGCCAGCAGCCTCAGCCCCATTGGGATGAACACTGAAGCTTTCTTT
.	TRBV2	TRBJ1-2	.	CASTPLLGGRYGYTF	TGTGCCAGCACCCCTCTCCTGGGGGGTCGGTATGGCTACACCTTC
.	TRBV6-6	TRBJ1-6	.	CASSVSSYNSPLHF	TGTGCCAGCAGTGTAAGCTCCTATAATTCACCCCTCCACTTT
.	TRBV9	TRBJ2-3	.	CASSAGRSTDTQYF	TGTGCCAGCAGCGCCGGGAGATCGACAGATACGCAGTATTTT
.	TRBV5-6	TRBJ2-2	.	CASSLRGNTGELFF	TGTGCCAGCAGCTTGCGCGGAAACACCGGGGAGCTGTTTTTT
.	TRBV30	TRBJ2-3	.	CAWSALVGSVPYF	TGTGCCTGGAGTGCCTTGGTCGGCTCAGTGCCGTATTTT
TRBD2	TRBV10-3	TRBJ2-7	.	CAINPTSSLILAEQYF	TGTGCCATCAATCCGACTAGCTCCCTAATTCTTGCCGAGCAGTACTTC